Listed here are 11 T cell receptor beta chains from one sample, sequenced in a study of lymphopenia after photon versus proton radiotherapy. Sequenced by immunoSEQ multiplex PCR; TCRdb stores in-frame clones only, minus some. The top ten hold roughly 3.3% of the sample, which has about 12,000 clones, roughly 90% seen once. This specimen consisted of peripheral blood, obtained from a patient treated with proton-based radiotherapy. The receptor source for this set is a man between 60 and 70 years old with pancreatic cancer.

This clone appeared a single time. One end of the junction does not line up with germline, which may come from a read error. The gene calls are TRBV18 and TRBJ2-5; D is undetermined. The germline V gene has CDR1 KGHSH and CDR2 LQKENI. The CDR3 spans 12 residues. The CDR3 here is CASSPNQETQYF. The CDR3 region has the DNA TGTGCCAGCTCTCCTAACCAGGAGACCCAGTACTTC.

For the CDR3, the DNA is TGTGCCAGCAGCCCGACTAGCGGACGGGCGGCCGAGCAGTACTTC. It codes for CASSPTSGRAAEQYF. V usage is TRBV7-2 and J usage is TRBJ2-7; 9 nucleotides match TRBD2. The CDR3 runs 15 residues. Germline V gene lookup returns CDR1 SGHTA and CDR2 FQGNSA. The J segment lost 6 bases and the V segment lost 5 bases, leaving 11 bases of the junction unmatched.

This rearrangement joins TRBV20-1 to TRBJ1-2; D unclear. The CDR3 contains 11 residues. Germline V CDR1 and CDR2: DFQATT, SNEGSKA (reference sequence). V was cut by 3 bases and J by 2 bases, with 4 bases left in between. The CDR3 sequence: CSARANYGYTF. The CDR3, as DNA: TGCAGTGCTAGGGCCAACTATGGCTACACCTTC.

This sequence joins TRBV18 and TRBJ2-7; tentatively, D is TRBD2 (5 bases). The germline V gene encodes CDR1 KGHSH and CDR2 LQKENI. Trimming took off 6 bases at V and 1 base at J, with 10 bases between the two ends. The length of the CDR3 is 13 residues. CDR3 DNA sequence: TGTGCCAGCTCCTCGACGGGGTCCTACGAGCAGTACTTC. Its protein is CASSSTGSYEQYF.

Written as DNA, the CDR3 is TGTGCCAGCAGTGAAAGGGGGGACCGACAGGGTATCTCCTACGAGCAGTACTTC. This translates into CASSERGDRQGISYEQYF. This chain connects TRBV6-1 to TRBJ2-7, with D perhaps matching TRBD1 (7 bases). The CDR3 runs 18 residues. CDR1 and CDR2 (germline): MNHNS, SASEGT. Trimming left V 2 bases short and J 0 bases short, with 20 bases between.

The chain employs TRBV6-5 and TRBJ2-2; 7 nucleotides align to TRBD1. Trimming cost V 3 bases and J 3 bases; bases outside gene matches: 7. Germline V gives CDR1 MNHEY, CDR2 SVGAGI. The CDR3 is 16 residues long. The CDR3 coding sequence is TGTGCCAGCAGTTATAGGGGACAGACCTACACCGGGGAGCTGTTTTTT. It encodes CASSYRGQTYTGELFF.

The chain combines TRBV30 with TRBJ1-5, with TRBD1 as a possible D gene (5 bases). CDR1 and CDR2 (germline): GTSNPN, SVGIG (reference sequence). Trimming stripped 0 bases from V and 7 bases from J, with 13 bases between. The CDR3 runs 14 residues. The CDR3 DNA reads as TGTGCCTGGAGTGTAACGGGGGGTGGACAGCCCCAGCATTTT. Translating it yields CAWSVTGGGQPQHF.

CDR3 nucleotides: TGTGCCAGCAGAAACCAGGGAGGGTCTTACGAGCAGTACTTC. Protein: CASRNQGGSYEQYF. The rearrangement links TRBV6-1 to TRBJ2-7; 7 bases line up with TRBD2. Germline V gene lookup returns CDR1 MNHNS and CDR2 SASEGT. Losses at the gene ends were 6 bases for V and 4 bases for J; bases not matched to a gene: 9. The CDR3 loop spans 14 amino acids.

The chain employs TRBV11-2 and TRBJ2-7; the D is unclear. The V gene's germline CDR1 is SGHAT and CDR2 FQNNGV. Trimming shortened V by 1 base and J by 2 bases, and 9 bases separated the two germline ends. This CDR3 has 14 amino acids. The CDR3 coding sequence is TGTGCCAGCAGCTTAGGTTGGGCCGCCTACGAGCAGTACTTC. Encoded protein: CASSLGWAAYEQYF.

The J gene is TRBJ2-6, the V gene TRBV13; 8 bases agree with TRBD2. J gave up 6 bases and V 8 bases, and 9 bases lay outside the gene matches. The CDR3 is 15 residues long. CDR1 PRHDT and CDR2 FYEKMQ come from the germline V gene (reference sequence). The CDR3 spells CASSGGGTVANVLTF. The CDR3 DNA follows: TGTGCCAGCTCCGGGGGGGGGACGGTGGCCAACGTCCTGACTTTC.

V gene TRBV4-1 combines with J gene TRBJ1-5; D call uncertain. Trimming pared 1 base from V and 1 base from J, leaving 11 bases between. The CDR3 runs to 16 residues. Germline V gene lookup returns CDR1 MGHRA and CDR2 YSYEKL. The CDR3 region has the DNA TGCGCCAGCAGCCAAGGACCGGGTCTGAGCAATCAGCCCCAGCATTTT. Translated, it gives CASSQGPGLSNQPQHF.